This entry lists 12 T cell receptor beta chains sequenced from one sample in a study of cytomegalovirus exposure and HLA in healthy donors. In the PCR, 60 Vbeta and 13 Jbeta primers were used. Measured with immunoSEQ multiplex PCR; TCRdb has only the in-frame clones, and not every one. This sample yields over 200,000 clones, of which around 73% are seen a single time; 3% to 4.5% belongs to the top ten. Sample: PBMCs. The source is a male donor in good health and CMV-seronegative.

The chain combines TRBV5-1 with TRBJ2-7; D is unresolved. Trimming left V 7 bases short and J 2 bases short, with 13 bases between. The length of the CDR3 is 13 residues. Germline assignment: CDR1 SGHRS and CDR2 YFSETQ. The DNA for the CDR3 is TGCGCCAGCCGACCAGCGCGAACCTACGAGCAGTACTTC. As protein: CASRPARTYEQYF.

Turning to this clone: An end of the junction does not agree with germline; a read error may underlie this. The chain joins TRBV7-7 to TRBJ2-1; D is perhaps TRBD2 (5 bases). The CDR3 is 16 amino acids. Germline assignment: CDR1 SSHAT and CDR2 FNYEAQ (reference sequence). The CDR3 DNA reads TGTGCTAGCAGCCTAGGGTCCGGAGGAGCGGTGGGTGAGCAGTTCTTC. This codes for CASSLGSGGAVGEQFF.

The rearrangement links TRBV2 to TRBJ1-1; the D gene is possibly TRBD1 (5 bases). V shed 0 bases and J shed 3 bases, with 14 bases lying between them. CDR3 size: 16 residues. Per germline, CDR1 SNHLY and CDR2 FYNNEI. The CDR3 loop reads CASSEALGQGDTEAFF. The DNA for the CDR3 is TGTGCCAGCAGTGAAGCGCTTGGGCAGGGTGACACTGAAGCTTTCTTT.

The rearrangement joins TRBV6-6 to TRBJ2-5; tentative D call: TRBD2 (5 bases). CDR1 is MNHNY and CDR2 is SVGAGI in the germline V gene (reference sequence). The V gene lost 5 bases and the J gene lost 11 bases, with 12 bases spanning the gap. This CDR3 is built from 11 residues. The CDR3 loop is CASSIGSEQYF. The DNA of the CDR3 is TGTGCCAGCAGTATAGGGAGTGAGCAGTACTTC.

This clone was seen a few times. The chain uses TRBV6-1 and TRBJ2-1; 11 bases agree with TRBD2. The V and J ends lost 4 bases and 4 bases, in that order; junction bases with no gene match: 3. Germline assignment: CDR1 MNHNS and CDR2 SASEGT. The CDR3 extends over 15 amino acids. CDR3: CASSVLAGGYNEQFF. The CDR3 DNA reads TGTGCCAGCAGTGTCCTAGCGGGAGGATACAATGAGCAGTTCTTC.

CDR3 coding DNA: TGTGCCTGGAGCCGACGCAGAGGTAATTCACCCCTCCACTTT. Amino acid sequence: CAWSRRRGNSPLHF. This chain links TRBV30 with TRBJ1-6; no clear D gene. V shed 3 bases and J shed 6 bases, with 12 bases lying between them. There are 14 residues in the CDR3. Per germline, CDR1 GTSNPN and CDR2 SVGIG (reference sequence).

This clone was observed once. This chain links TRBV5-1 with TRBJ2-1; the D is unclear. V was cut by 5 bases and J by 7 bases, with 7 bases left in between. Germline V gene data show CDR1 as SGHRS and CDR2 as YFSETQ. The CDR3 loop spans 11 amino acids. CDR3 DNA: TGCGCCAGCAGAACCAGAAATGAGCAGTTCTTC. It codes for CASRTRNEQFF.

The chain employs TRBV27 and TRBJ1-1; no definite D call. This CDR3 region has 13 residues. Per the germline V gene, CDR1 is MNHEY and CDR2 is SMNVEV (reference sequence). V lost 11 bases and J lost 0, with 13 bases in between. The CDR3 DNA is TGTGCCTCGGGAGGGCGAATGAACACTGAAGCTTTCTTT. Translation: CASGGRMNTEAFF.

The chain combines TRBV29-1 with TRBJ2-1; TRBD1 aligns across 10 bases. Trimming took 7 bases from V and 4 from J; bases not matched to a gene: 4. CDR3 length: 13 residues. The germline V gene has CDR1 SQVTM and CDR2 ANQGSEA. Here the CDR3 DNA reads TGCAGCGGTTGGGACAGGGGTTACAATGAGCAGTTCTTC. Its translation: CSGWDRGYNEQFF.

V and J are TRBV5-1 and TRBJ2-3; 9 nucleotides align to TRBD1. There are 15 residues in the CDR3. The trim removed 7 bases at V and 4 bases at J, leaving 10 bases unmatched. Germline V gene lookup returns CDR1 SGHRS and CDR2 YFSETQ. The CDR3 DNA is TGCGCCAGCGGCCTACAGGGGGCCTGCGCAGATACGCAGTATTTT. Translation gives CASGLQGACADTQYF.

The V call is TRBV6-6, the J call TRBJ1-6, with a possible D match to TRBD1 (6 bases). V was trimmed by 6 bases and J by 5 bases, leaving 17 bases between them. The CDR3 contains 16 residues. Germline values: CDR1 MNHNY, CDR2 SVGAGI (reference sequence). The CDR3 sequence: CASRDGGLSHNSPLHF. The CDR3 DNA reads TGTGCCAGCAGGGACGGGGGGCTAAGTCATAATTCACCCCTCCACTTT.

V gene TRBV27 combines with J gene TRBJ1-5; 8 bases align to TRBD1. CDR1 is MNHEY, CDR2 SMNVEV, per germline (reference sequence). V shed 7 bases and J 0 bases; nucleotides not matched to a gene: 11. The CDR3 has 17 residues. The DNA for the CDR3 is TGTGCCAGCAAACCGGGACAGGCCGTTTATAGCAATCAGCCCCAGCATTTT. Amino acids: CASKPGQAVYSNQPQHF.